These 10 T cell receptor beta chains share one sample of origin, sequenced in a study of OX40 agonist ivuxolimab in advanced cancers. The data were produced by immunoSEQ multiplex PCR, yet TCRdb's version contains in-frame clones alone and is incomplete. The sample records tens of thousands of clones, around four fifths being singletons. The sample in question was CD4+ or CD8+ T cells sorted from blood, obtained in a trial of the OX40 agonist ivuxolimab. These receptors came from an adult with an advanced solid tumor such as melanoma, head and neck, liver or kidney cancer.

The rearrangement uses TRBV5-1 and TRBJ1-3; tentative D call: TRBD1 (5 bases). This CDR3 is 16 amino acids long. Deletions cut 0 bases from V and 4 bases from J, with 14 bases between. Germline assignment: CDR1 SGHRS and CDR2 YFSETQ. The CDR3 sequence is CASSLAGVVRGNTIYF. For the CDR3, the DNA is TGCGCCAGCAGCTTGGCGGGGGTAGTACGGGGAAACACCATATATTTT. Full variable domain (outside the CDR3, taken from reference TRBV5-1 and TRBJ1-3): KAGVTQTPRYLIKTRGQQVTLSCSPISGHRSVSWYQQTPGQGLQFLFEYFSETQRNKGNFPGRFSGRQFSNSRSEMNVSTLELGDSALYLCASSLAGVVRGNTIYFGEGSWLTVV.

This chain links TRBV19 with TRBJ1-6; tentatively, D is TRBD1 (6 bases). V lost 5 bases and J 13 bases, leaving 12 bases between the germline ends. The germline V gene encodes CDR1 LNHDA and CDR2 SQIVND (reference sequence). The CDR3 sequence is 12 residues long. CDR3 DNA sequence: TGTGCCAGTAGTCAGAGAGGGGGGCCCCTCCACTTT. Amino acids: CASSQRGGPLHF.

Here the CDR3 DNA reads TGTGCCAGCAGCGTAGGTCCCGGGAACAATCAGCCCCAGCATTTT. The encoded protein is CASSVGPGNNQPQHF. The genes are TRBV9 and TRBJ1-5, with D uncertain. Germline assignment: CDR1 SGDLS and CDR2 YYNGEE. The CDR3 contains 15 residues. The V and J ends lost 0 bases and 3 bases respectively, with 10 bases between them. Complete variable domain (other parts from reference TRBV9 and TRBJ1-5): DSGVTQTPKHLITATGQRVTLRCSPRSGDLSVYWYQQSLDQGLQFLIQYYNGEERAKGNILERFSAQQFPDLHSELNLSSLELGDSALYFCASSVGPGNNQPQHFGDGTRLSIL.

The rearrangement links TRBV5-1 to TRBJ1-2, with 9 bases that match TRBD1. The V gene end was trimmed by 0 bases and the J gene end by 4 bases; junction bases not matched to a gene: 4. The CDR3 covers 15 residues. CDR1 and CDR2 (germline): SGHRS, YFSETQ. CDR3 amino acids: CASSLVGTGIYGYTF. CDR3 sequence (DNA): TGCGCCAGCAGCTTGGTAGGGACAGGGATCTATGGCTACACCTTC.

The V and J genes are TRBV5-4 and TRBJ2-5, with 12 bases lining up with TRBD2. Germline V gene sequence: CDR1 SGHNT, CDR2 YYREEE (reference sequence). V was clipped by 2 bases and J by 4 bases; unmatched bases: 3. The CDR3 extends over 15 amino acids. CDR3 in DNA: TGTGCCAGCAGCTTTTCTAGCGGGAGGGGAGAGACCCAGTACTTC. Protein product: CASSFSSGRGETQYF.

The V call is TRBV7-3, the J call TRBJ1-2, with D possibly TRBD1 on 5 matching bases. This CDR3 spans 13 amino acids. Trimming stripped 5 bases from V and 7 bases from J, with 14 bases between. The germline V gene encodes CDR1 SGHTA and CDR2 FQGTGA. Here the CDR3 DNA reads TGTGCCAGCAGCCCCTCCGGGGCAAGTGGCTACACCTTC. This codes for CASSPSGASGYTF.

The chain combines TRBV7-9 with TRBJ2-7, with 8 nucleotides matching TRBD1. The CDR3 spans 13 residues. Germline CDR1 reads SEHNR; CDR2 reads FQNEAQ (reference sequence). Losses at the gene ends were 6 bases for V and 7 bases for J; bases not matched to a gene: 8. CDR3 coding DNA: TGTGCCAGCAGTCCAGGACAGGGTTGGGAGCAGTACTTC. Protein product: CASSPGQGWEQYF.

CDR3: CASSLGRVAGEQYF. In DNA form, the CDR3 reads TGCGCCAGCAGCTTGGGGAGGGTGGCGGGCGAGCAGTACTTC. The J gene is TRBJ2-7, the V gene TRBV5-1, with TRBD2 as a possible D gene (6 bases). The V end was cut by 0 bases, the J end by 6 bases, with 13 bases between. This CDR3 comprises 14 residues. Germline CDR1 SGHRS, CDR2 YFSETQ.

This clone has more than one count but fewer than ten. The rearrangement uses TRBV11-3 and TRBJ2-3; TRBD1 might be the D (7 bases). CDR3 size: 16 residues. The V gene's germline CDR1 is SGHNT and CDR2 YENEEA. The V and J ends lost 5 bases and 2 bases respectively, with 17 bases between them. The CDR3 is CASSAGQWGPTDTQYF. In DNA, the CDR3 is TGTGCCAGCAGCGCGGGACAGTGGGGTCCCACAGATACGCAGTATTTT.

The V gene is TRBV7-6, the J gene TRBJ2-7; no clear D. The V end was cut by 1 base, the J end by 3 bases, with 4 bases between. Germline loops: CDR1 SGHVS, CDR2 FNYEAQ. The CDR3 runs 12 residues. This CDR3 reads CASSLEDYEQYF. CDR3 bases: TGTGCCAGCAGCTTAGAGGACTACGAGCAGTACTTC.